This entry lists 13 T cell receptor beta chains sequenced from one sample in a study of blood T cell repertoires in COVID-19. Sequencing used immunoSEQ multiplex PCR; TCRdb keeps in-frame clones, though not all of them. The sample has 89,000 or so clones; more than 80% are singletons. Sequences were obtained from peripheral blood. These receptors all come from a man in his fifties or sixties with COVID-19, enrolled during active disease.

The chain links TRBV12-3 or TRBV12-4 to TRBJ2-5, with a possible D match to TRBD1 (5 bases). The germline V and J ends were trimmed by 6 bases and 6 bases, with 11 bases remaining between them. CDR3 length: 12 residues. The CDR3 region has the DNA TGTGCCAGCAGAATGACAGATAAGACCCAGTACTTC. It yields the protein CASRMTDKTQYF.

In DNA form, the CDR3 reads TGTGCCAGCAGCATTAGCGGGGGTCCCTACGAGCAGTACTTC. Translating gives CASSISGGPYEQYF. J is TRBJ2-7 and V is TRBV7-3, with 9 bases identical to TRBD2. Germline V CDR1 and CDR2: SGHTA, FQGTGA. The V gene end was trimmed by 5 bases and the J gene end by 2 bases; junction bases not matched to a gene: 4. This CDR3 comprises 14 residues.

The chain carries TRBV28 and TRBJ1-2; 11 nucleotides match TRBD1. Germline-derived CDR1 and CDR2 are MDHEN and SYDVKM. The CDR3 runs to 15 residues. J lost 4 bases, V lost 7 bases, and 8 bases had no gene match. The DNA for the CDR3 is TGTGCCAGCACCAGACCGGGACAGGGGGTCTATGGCTACACCTTC. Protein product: CASTRPGQGVYGYTF.

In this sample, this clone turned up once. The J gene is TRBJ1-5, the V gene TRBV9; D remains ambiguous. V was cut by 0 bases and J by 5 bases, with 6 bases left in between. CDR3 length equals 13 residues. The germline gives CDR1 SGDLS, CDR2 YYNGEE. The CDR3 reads CASSVGQYQPQHF. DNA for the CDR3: TGTGCCAGCAGCGTAGGGCAGTATCAGCCCCAGCATTTT.

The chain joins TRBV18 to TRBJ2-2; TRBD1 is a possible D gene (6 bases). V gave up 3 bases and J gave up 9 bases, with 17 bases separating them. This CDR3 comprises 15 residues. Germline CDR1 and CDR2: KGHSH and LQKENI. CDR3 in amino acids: CASSPPGQRRRELFF. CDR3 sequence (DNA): TGTGCCAGCTCACCTCCGGGACAAAGGAGAAGGGAGCTGTTTTTT.

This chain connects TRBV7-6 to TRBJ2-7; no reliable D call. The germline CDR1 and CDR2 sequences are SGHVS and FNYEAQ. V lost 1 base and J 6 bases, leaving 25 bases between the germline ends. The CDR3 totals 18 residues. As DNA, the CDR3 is TGTGCCAGCAGCTTAGTAAGCAATAGTGGGCAGTCACCTCCCGAGCAGTACTTC. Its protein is CASSLVSNSGQSPPEQYF.

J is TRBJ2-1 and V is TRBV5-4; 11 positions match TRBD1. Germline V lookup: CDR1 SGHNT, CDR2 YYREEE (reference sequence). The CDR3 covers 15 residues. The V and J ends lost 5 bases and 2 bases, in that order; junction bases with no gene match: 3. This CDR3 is CASSPDRGPYNEQFF. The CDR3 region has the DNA TGTGCCAGCAGTCCGGACAGGGGGCCCTACAATGAGCAGTTCTTC.

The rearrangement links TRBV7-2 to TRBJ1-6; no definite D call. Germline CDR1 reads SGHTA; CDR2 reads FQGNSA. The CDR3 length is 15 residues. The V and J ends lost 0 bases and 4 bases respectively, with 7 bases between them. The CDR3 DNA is TGTGCCAGCAGCTTAGCAACAGATTATAATTCACCCCTCCACTTT. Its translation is CASSLATDYNSPLHF.

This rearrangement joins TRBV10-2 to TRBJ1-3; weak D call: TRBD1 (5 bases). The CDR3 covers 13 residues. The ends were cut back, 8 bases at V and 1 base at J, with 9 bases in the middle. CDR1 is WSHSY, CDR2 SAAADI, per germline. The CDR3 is CASSQGSGNTIYF. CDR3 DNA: TGCGCCAGCTCTCAGGGTTCTGGAAACACCATATATTTT.

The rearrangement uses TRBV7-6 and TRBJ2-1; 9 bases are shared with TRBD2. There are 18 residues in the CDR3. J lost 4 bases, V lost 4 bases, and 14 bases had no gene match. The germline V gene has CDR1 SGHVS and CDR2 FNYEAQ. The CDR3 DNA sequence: TGTGCCAGCAGCTATACTAGCGGGTCTCCTGAGGGGTACAATGAGCAGTTCTTC. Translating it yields CASSYTSGSPEGYNEQFF.

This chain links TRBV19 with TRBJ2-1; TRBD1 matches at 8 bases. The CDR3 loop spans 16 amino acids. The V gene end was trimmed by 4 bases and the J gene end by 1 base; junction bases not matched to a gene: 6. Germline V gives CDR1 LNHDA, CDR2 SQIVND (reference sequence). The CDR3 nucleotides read TGTGCCAGTAGTAGGCGTGGGACAGGATCCTACAATGAGCAGTTCTTC. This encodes CASSRRGTGSYNEQFF.

The CDR3: CASTLGPRETQYF. In DNA, the CDR3 is TGCGCCAGCACCCTGGGCCCGCGAGAGACCCAGTACTTC. V usage is TRBV5-1 and J usage is TRBJ2-5; no clear D gene. Germline CDR1 reads SGHRS; CDR2 reads YFSETQ. Trimming shortened V by 6 bases and J by 4 bases, and 13 bases separated the two germline ends. This CDR3 comprises 13 residues.

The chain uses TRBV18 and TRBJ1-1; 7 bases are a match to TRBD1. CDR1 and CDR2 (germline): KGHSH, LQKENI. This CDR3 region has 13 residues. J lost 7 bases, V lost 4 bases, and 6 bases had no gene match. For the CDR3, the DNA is TGTGCCAGCTCACTAAACAGGGGTGGTGAAGCTTTCTTT. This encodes CASSLNRGGEAFF.